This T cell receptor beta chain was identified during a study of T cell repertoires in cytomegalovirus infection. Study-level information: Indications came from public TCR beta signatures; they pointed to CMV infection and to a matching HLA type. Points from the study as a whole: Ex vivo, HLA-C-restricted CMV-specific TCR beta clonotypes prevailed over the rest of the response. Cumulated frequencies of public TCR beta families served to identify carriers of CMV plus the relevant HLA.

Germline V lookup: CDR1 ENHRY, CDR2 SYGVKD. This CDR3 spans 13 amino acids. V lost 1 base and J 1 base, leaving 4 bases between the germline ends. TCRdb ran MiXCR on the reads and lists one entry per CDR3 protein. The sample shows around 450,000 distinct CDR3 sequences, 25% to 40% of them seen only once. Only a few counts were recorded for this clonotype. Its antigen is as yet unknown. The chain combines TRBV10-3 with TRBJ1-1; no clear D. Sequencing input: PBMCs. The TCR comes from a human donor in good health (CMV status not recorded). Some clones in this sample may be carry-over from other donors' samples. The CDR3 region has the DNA TGTGCCATCAGTGAGTTGGGGAACACTGAAGCTTTCTTT. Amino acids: CAISELGNTEAFF.